These T cell receptor beta chains were read from a single sample in a study of identifying expanded T cells in peripheral blood. Data came from immunoSEQ multiplex PCR; TCRdb stores just in-frame clones and leaves some out. Here the sample spans around 70,000 clones, roughly 88% being singletons. Sequencing used blood. The origin of the receptors is a person aged 18 to 75 in good health. Each CDR3 is given with its conserved first and last residue. Fields, in order: clone size, V gene, J gene, CDR3 length, D gene, CDR3 protein, CDR3 DNA. A D gene is named only where the DNA matches it firmly. Rows give clone size only sometimes, using once, few, many, or a class for an expanded clone.

clone_size: NA
v_call: TRBV5-6
j_call: TRBJ1-2
cdr3_length: 19
d_call: NA
cdr3_aa: CASSGKRLMGGLANYGYTF
cdr3_nt: TGTGCCAGCAGCGGCAAGAGATTGATGGGGGGCCTAGCTAACTATGGCTACACCTTC

clone_size: NA
v_call: TRBV4-3
j_call: TRBJ2-2
cdr3_length: 17
d_call: NA
cdr3_aa: CASSQDVGGGGAGELFF
cdr3_nt: TGCGCCAGCAGCCAAGATGTGGGAGGCGGAGGTGCCGGGGAGCTGTTTTTT

clone_size: NA
v_call: TRBV5-1
j_call: TRBJ2-1
cdr3_length: 13
d_call: NA
cdr3_aa: CASSHDSYNEQFF
cdr3_nt: TGCGCCAGCAGTCATGACAGTTACAATGAGCAGTTCTTC

clone_size: NA
v_call: TRBV5-1
j_call: TRBJ2-7
cdr3_length: 14
d_call: NA
cdr3_aa: CASSLGTGAREQYF
cdr3_nt: TGCGCCAGCAGCTTGGGGACGGGAGCCCGGGAGCAGTACTTC

clone_size: few
v_call: TRBV2
j_call: TRBJ1-4
cdr3_length: 14
d_call: NA
cdr3_aa: CASSSTLDNEKLFF
cdr3_nt: TGTGCCAGCAGTTCAACACTCGACAATGAAAAACTGTTTTTT

clone_size: NA
v_call: TRBV9
j_call: TRBJ2-1
cdr3_length: 13
d_call: NA
cdr3_aa: CASSAGTYNEQFF
cdr3_nt: TGTGCCAGCAGCGCCGGGACCTACAATGAGCAGTTCTTC

clone_size: NA
v_call: TRBV28
j_call: TRBJ2-4
cdr3_length: 12
d_call: NA
cdr3_aa: CASRGPVNIQYF
cdr3_nt: TGTGCCAGCAGAGGACCCGTGAACATTCAGTACTTC

clone_size: NA
v_call: TRBV7-2
j_call: TRBJ2-3
cdr3_length: 14
d_call: TRBD2
cdr3_aa: CASSLEGRADTQYF
cdr3_nt: TGTGCCAGCAGCTTAGAGGGGAGGGCCGATACGCAGTATTTT

clone_size: NA
v_call: TRBV21-1
j_call: TRBJ2-5
cdr3_length: 15
d_call: NA
cdr3_aa: CASEVAGGPGETQYF
cdr3_nt: TGTGCCAGCGAGGTAGCGGGGGGGCCGGGAGAGACCCAGTACTTC

clone_size: NA
v_call: TRBV5-4
j_call: TRBJ1-2
cdr3_length: 14
d_call: TRBD1
cdr3_aa: CASSFGTGEYGYTF
cdr3_nt: TGTGCCAGCAGCTTTGGGACAGGTGAATATGGCTACACCTTC

clone_size: NA
v_call: TRBV4-3
j_call: TRBJ2-1
cdr3_length: 18
d_call: NA
cdr3_aa: CASSQEGVPGLYKNEQFF
cdr3_nt: TGCGCCAGCAGCCAAGAGGGCGTCCCGGGACTCTACAAAAATGAGCAGTTCTTC

clone_size: NA
v_call: TRBV6-6
j_call: TRBJ2-7
cdr3_length: 13
d_call: NA
cdr3_aa: CASGRTWGDEQYF
cdr3_nt: TGTGCCAGCGGGAGGACGTGGGGGGACGAGCAGTACTTC

clone_size: once
v_call: TRBV28
j_call: TRBJ1-2
cdr3_length: 13
d_call: TRBD1
cdr3_aa: CATETGNRGGYTF
cdr3_nt: TGTGCCACCGAGACAGGGAATAGGGGTGGCTACACCTTC

clone_size: NA
v_call: TRBV29-1
j_call: TRBJ1-4
cdr3_length: 14
d_call: NA
cdr3_aa: CSVAGSGVREKLFF
cdr3_nt: TGCAGCGTTGCAGGGTCGGGGGTCAGGGAAAAACTGTTTTTT

clone_size: NA
v_call: TRBV11-2
j_call: TRBJ2-3
cdr3_length: 12
d_call: NA
cdr3_aa: CASSFGADTQYF
cdr3_nt: TGTGCCAGCAGCTTCGGGGCAGATACGCAGTATTTT

clone_size: NA
v_call: TRBV23-1
j_call: TRBJ2-5
cdr3_length: 18
d_call: NA
cdr3_aa: CASSQFGLGVSNQETQYF
cdr3_nt: TGCGCCAGCAGTCAATTTGGGTTGGGGGTGTCTAACCAAGAGACCCAGTACTTC

clone_size: NA
v_call: TRBV5-1
j_call: TRBJ1-2
cdr3_length: 14
d_call: NA
cdr3_aa: CASSTQGGAYGYTF
cdr3_nt: TGCGCCAGCAGTACCCAGGGAGGGGCCTATGGCTACACCTTC

clone_size: NA
v_call: TRBV14
j_call: TRBJ1-4
cdr3_length: 15
d_call: NA
cdr3_aa: CASSHRIATNEKLFF
cdr3_nt: TGTGCCAGCAGCCATCGGATAGCAACTAATGAAAAACTGTTTTTT

clone_size: NA
v_call: TRBV2
j_call: TRBJ1-6
cdr3_length: 15
d_call: NA
cdr3_aa: CASTAFTGGNSPLHF
cdr3_nt: TGTGCCAGCACCGCCTTTACAGGCGGCAATTCACCCCTCCACTTT

clone_size: NA
v_call: TRBV10-3
j_call: TRBJ2-5
cdr3_length: 11
d_call: NA
cdr3_aa: CAISELETQYF
cdr3_nt: TGTGCCATCAGTGAGCTAGAGACCCAGTACTTC

clone_size: NA
v_call: TRBV7-3
j_call: TRBJ1-4
cdr3_length: 17
d_call: NA
cdr3_aa: CASSFPSGPPRCEKLFF
cdr3_nt: TGTGCCAGCAGCTTTCCCTCGGGACCCCCCAGGTGTGAAAAACTGTTTTTT

clone_size: once
v_call: TRBV6-6
j_call: TRBJ2-7
cdr3_length: 15
d_call: NA
cdr3_aa: CASSYKAGLTYEQYF
cdr3_nt: TGTGCCAGCAGTTACAAGGCCGGACTGACCTACGAGCAGTACTTC

clone_size: NA
v_call: TRBV4-3
j_call: TRBJ2-5
cdr3_length: 13
d_call: NA
cdr3_aa: CASSQGKAMAQYF
cdr3_nt: TGCGCCAGCAGCCAAGGCAAGGCCATGGCCCAGTACTTC

clone_size: NA
v_call: TRBV29-1
j_call: TRBJ1-5
cdr3_length: 17
d_call: TRBD1
cdr3_aa: CSAPQGADSLSNQPQHF
cdr3_nt: TGCAGCGCACCCCAGGGGGCTGATTCTCTCAGCAATCAGCCCCAGCATTTT

clone_size: NA
v_call: TRBV18
j_call: TRBJ1-1
cdr3_length: 13
d_call: TRBD1
cdr3_aa: CASSRTGNTEAFF
cdr3_nt: TGTGCCAGCTCACGGACAGGGAACACTGAAGCTTTCTTT

clone_size: NA
v_call: TRBV11-2
j_call: TRBJ2-7
cdr3_length: 16
d_call: NA
cdr3_aa: CASSARQGGGSYEQYF
cdr3_nt: TGTGCCAGCAGCGCCCGACAGGGAGGGGGCTCCTACGAGCAGTACTTC

clone_size: NA
v_call: TRBV10-3
j_call: TRBJ2-5
cdr3_length: 15
d_call: NA
cdr3_aa: CATLRESGITETQYF
cdr3_nt: TGTGCCACGCTACGTGAGAGCGGTATAACGGAGACCCAGTACTTC

clone_size: NA
v_call: TRBV4-3
j_call: TRBJ2-3
cdr3_length: 16
d_call: TRBD2
cdr3_aa: CASSQDRAGGPDTQYF
cdr3_nt: TGCGCCAGCAGCCAAGATCGGGCGGGGGGGCCAGATACGCAGTATTTT

clone_size: NA
v_call: TRBV19
j_call: TRBJ2-3
cdr3_length: 15
d_call: NA
cdr3_aa: CASSIGGVSTDTQYF
cdr3_nt: TGTGCCAGTAGTATAGGAGGAGTTAGCACAGATACGCAGTATTTT

clone_size: NA
v_call: TRBV19
j_call: TRBJ2-3
cdr3_length: 13
d_call: NA
cdr3_aa: CASSSLGSDTQYF
cdr3_nt: TGTGCCAGTAGTAGCCTCGGGTCGGATACGCAGTATTTT

clone_size: NA
v_call: TRBV5-6
j_call: TRBJ2-7
cdr3_length: 13
d_call: NA
cdr3_aa: CASSLGRLLEQYF
cdr3_nt: TGTGCCAGCAGCTTGGGGAGATTACTCGAGCAGTACTTC

clone_size: NA
v_call: TRBV10-2
j_call: TRBJ2-5
cdr3_length: 14
d_call: NA
cdr3_aa: CASSESRAQETQYF
cdr3_nt: TGCGCCAGCAGTGAGTCTAGGGCGCAAGAGACCCAGTACTTC

clone_size: NA
v_call: TRBV5-6
j_call: TRBJ2-5
cdr3_length: 15
d_call: TRBD2
cdr3_aa: CASSPLAGFVETQYF
cdr3_nt: TGTGCCAGCAGCCCACTAGCGGGGTTTGTGGAGACCCAGTACTTC

clone_size: NA
v_call: TRBV6-1
j_call: TRBJ2-7
cdr3_length: 10
d_call: NA
cdr3_aa: CASNTYEQYF
cdr3_nt: TGTGCCAGCAACACCTACGAGCAGTACTTC

clone_size: NA
v_call: TRBV7-9
j_call: TRBJ2-4
cdr3_length: 15
d_call: NA
cdr3_aa: CASSPPGTAKNIQYF
cdr3_nt: TGTGCCAGCAGTCCTCCGGGGACCGCCAAAAACATTCAGTACTTC

clone_size: NA
v_call: TRBV5-1
j_call: TRBJ2-3
cdr3_length: 15
d_call: TRBD1
cdr3_aa: CASSLDRGGTDTQYF
cdr3_nt: TGCGCCAGCAGCTTGGACAGGGGGGGCACAGATACGCAGTATTTT

clone_size: NA
v_call: TRBV7-2
j_call: TRBJ2-7
cdr3_length: 12
d_call: NA
cdr3_aa: CASSRVEDEQYF
cdr3_nt: TGTGCCAGCAGCAGAGTTGAGGACGAGCAGTACTTC

clone_size: NA
v_call: TRBV11-2
j_call: TRBJ2-1
cdr3_length: 15
d_call: TRBD1
cdr3_aa: CASSQRQGAYNEQFF
cdr3_nt: TGTGCCAGCAGCCAAAGACAGGGGGCTTACAATGAGCAGTTCTTC

clone_size: NA
v_call: TRBV28
j_call: TRBJ1-5
cdr3_length: 18
d_call: TRBD1
cdr3_aa: CASSGGTASSYSNQPQHF
cdr3_nt: TGTGCCAGCAGTGGGGGGACAGCGTCAAGCTATAGCAATCAGCCCCAGCATTTT

clone_size: NA
v_call: TRBV10-3
j_call: TRBJ1-1
cdr3_length: 16
d_call: NA
cdr3_aa: CAIRAPPAAPNTEAFF
cdr3_nt: TGTGCCATCAGGGCCCCCCCCGCCGCCCCAAACACTGAAGCTTTCTTT

clone_size: once
v_call: TRBV4-3
j_call: TRBJ2-7
cdr3_length: 17
d_call: TRBD2
cdr3_aa: CASSLTSGGPQSYEQYF
cdr3_nt: TGCGCCAGCAGCCTGACTAGCGGGGGGCCCCAATCCTACGAGCAGTACTTC

clone_size: NA
v_call: TRBV7-2
j_call: TRBJ2-2
cdr3_length: 19
d_call: NA
cdr3_aa: CASSSRGATTHYYTGELFF
cdr3_nt: TGTGCCAGCAGCTCACGGGGGGCCACCACACACTATTACACCGGGGAGCTGTTTTTT

clone_size: NA
v_call: TRBV5-1
j_call: TRBJ2-3
cdr3_length: 16
d_call: NA
cdr3_aa: CASSSQGGFDTDTQYF
cdr3_nt: TGCGCCAGCAGCTCACAGGGAGGGTTCGACACAGATACGCAGTATTTT

clone_size: once
v_call: TRBV7-6
j_call: TRBJ2-1
cdr3_length: 15
d_call: TRBD2
cdr3_aa: CASSSRAGGYNEQFF
cdr3_nt: TGTGCCAGCAGCTCTAGGGCGGGAGGGTACAATGAGCAGTTCTTC

clone_size: NA
v_call: TRBV7-6
j_call: TRBJ2-3
cdr3_length: 13
d_call: NA
cdr3_aa: CASSLTGPDTQYF
cdr3_nt: TGTGCCAGCAGCTTAACGGGCCCAGATACGCAGTATTTT

clone_size: NA
v_call: TRBV10-3
j_call: TRBJ2-1
cdr3_length: 12
d_call: NA
cdr3_aa: CTAGEEHNEQFF
cdr3_nt: TGTACCGCAGGGGAAGAACACAATGAGCAGTTCTTC

clone_size: NA
v_call: TRBV6-1
j_call: TRBJ2-7
cdr3_length: 15
d_call: TRBD2
cdr3_aa: CASRPLAGFVYEQYF
cdr3_nt: TGTGCCAGCAGACCTTTAGCGGGGTTCGTCTACGAGCAGTACTTC

clone_size: NA
v_call: TRBV6-5
j_call: TRBJ2-7
cdr3_length: 15
d_call: NA
cdr3_aa: CASRGFGGSSYEQYF
cdr3_nt: TGTGCCAGCAGGGGTTTCGGGGGATCTTCCTACGAGCAGTACTTC

clone_size: NA
v_call: TRBV2
j_call: TRBJ2-2
cdr3_length: 16
d_call: TRBD1
cdr3_aa: CASSVGPLGGGGELFF
cdr3_nt: TGTGCCAGCAGTGTAGGTCCCCTAGGGGGCGGCGGGGAGCTGTTTTTT

clone_size: NA
v_call: TRBV7-2
j_call: TRBJ2-7
cdr3_length: 15
d_call: TRBD1
cdr3_aa: CASSARTGGSYEQYF
cdr3_nt: TGTGCCAGCAGCGCCAGGACAGGGGGATCCTACGAGCAGTACTTC

clone_size: NA
v_call: TRBV5-1
j_call: TRBJ1-1
cdr3_length: 16
d_call: NA
cdr3_aa: CASSLPQGGMNTEAFF
cdr3_nt: TGCGCCAGCAGCTTACCTCAGGGAGGGATGAACACTGAAGCTTTCTTT

clone_size: NA
v_call: TRBV7-8
j_call: TRBJ1-5
cdr3_length: 13
d_call: NA
cdr3_aa: CASSLFSNQPQHF
cdr3_nt: TGTGCCAGCAGCTTGTTTAGCAATCAGCCCCAGCATTTT

clone_size: NA
v_call: TRBV7-2
j_call: TRBJ1-5
cdr3_length: 15
d_call: TRBD1
cdr3_aa: CASSSRTGGNQPQHF
cdr3_nt: TGTGCCAGCAGCTCCCGGACAGGGGGAAATCAGCCCCAGCATTTT

clone_size: NA
v_call: TRBV30
j_call: TRBJ1-3
cdr3_length: 15
d_call: NA
cdr3_aa: CAWSRGGGSGNTIYF
cdr3_nt: TGTGCCTGGAGTAGGGGAGGGGGCTCTGGAAACACCATATATTTT

clone_size: NA
v_call: TRBV7-9
j_call: TRBJ2-5
cdr3_length: 15
d_call: TRBD2
cdr3_aa: CASSLGGGSQETQYF
cdr3_nt: TGTGCCAGCAGCTTAGGCGGCGGGAGCCAAGAGACCCAGTACTTC

clone_size: few
v_call: TRBV7-9
j_call: TRBJ2-3
cdr3_length: 15
d_call: TRBD2
cdr3_aa: CASSSTGGRADTQYF
cdr3_nt: TGTGCCAGCAGCTCCACTGGCGGGAGGGCAGATACGCAGTATTTT

clone_size: NA
v_call: TRBV21-1
j_call: TRBJ1-1
cdr3_length: 17
d_call: NA
cdr3_aa: CASSPRTRAGGNTEAFF
cdr3_nt: TGTGCCAGCAGCCCCCGAACCAGGGCTGGCGGGAACACTGAAGCTTTCTTT

clone_size: NA
v_call: TRBV9
j_call: TRBJ1-2
cdr3_length: 17
d_call: NA
cdr3_aa: CASSGETQGLDNYGYTF
cdr3_nt: TGTGCCAGCAGCGGAGAGACACAGGGACTAGATAACTATGGCTACACCTTC

clone_size: NA
v_call: TRBV9
j_call: TRBJ2-2
cdr3_length: 16
d_call: TRBD2
cdr3_aa: CASSAQRGGITGELFF
cdr3_nt: TGTGCCAGCAGCGCCCAGCGGGGGGGCATCACCGGGGAGCTGTTTTTT